This T cell receptor beta chain was documented in a study of cytomegalovirus exposure and HLA in healthy donors (dated by TCRdb to about 2017). Looking at the study overall: An earlier analysis of approximately 600 of the donors reported roughly 270 Gb of sequence data and some 120 million unique TCR beta sequences from 150 million to 200 million T cells. About 280 gigabases of sequencing data and 70 million to 100 million unique TCR sequences made up an early release that covered fewer than 650 HLA-typed donors. Of the 300 to 500 genotyped donors, 80% to 90% were placed in the genetic ancestry cluster associated with self-reported Caucasian donors. The aim of the study was to test whether cataloging public T cell receptors could identify signatures of past pathogen exposure. The study used immunosequencing to profile the T cell repertoires of about 670 subjects and linked those repertoires to cytomegalovirus serostatus. Along with the roughly 670-subject first cohort, a separate validation cohort of some 130 different subjects was used. High-throughput TCR immunosequencing, statistical association of individual TCRs with disease status, and machine learning were combined to predict cytomegalovirus infection status. A later analysis re-analyzed previously published TCR beta repertoires from 550 to 700 donors and added high-resolution HLA genotyping to study TCR occurrence patterns. Rather than using new phenotypic data, the later analysis identified candidate immune exposures from TCR beta sequences and from how often those sequences occurred across donors. In an earlier analysis of 587 of the donors, high-throughput TCR beta sequencing was used to judge whether each TCR beta V gene segment behaved as functional or pseudogenic. Donor age, sex, ethnicity and CMV serostatus were collected together with the repertoire data. A later genetic analysis used genome-wide SNP genotypes for about 55% of the 666 donors, treating that subset as a discovery cohort. All discovery cohort repertoires had been generated on a single sequencing platform. HLA typing covered class I and class II loci at four-digit resolution. The number of typed donors differed by locus: about 620-640 for A, B, C, DRB1 and DQB1; 500 to 550 for DQA1; around 580 for DPA1; and around 450 for DPB1. About five DR-DQ haplotypes were treated as single units for association and clustering because of strong linkage in the cohort. Among approximately 370 genotyped donors of the cohort, an average of about 220,000 unique TCR beta nucleotide sequences was sequenced per donor, of which about 19% were non-productive. Paper-wide results and their limitations: A later genetic analysis associated a missense DCLRE1C variant with V-gene and J-gene trimming of TCR beta chains, and an independent cohort replicated the association. Most TCR sequences were observed very rarely across donors, whereas some public TCRs were present in many individuals. A later analysis reported that several top co-occurrence clusters appeared linked to parvovirus B19, influenza, CMV and Epstein-Barr virus. Compared with equally common non-associated chains, HLA-associated TCR beta chains in a later analysis were more clonally expanded and had lower generation probabilities. About 17 rarely observed V segments, including chromosome 9 orphons, were excluded from the earlier analysis of a few hundred of the donors because counts were too low. A total of 150 to 200 TCR beta chains were listed by the study as associated with cytomegalovirus. CMV serostatus was the only immune exposure information available for the cohort. In a later analysis, some 17,000 TCR beta sequences were associated with specific HLA alleles at a false discovery rate of 0.05. A further reported finding was that TCR beta sequences accurately predicted the HLA-A and HLA-B alleles for most subjects in the first cohort. Because some donors lacked HLA typing at each locus, the association tests relied only on the typed subset. This cohort had only TCR beta chains sequenced, and the lack of alpha or paired-chain data limited which features could be detected. Assigning TCR associations to individual alleles was difficult when HLA alleles, especially DR and DQ, strongly co-occurred. Broadly in line with IMGT annotations, most TCR beta V segments showed up in productive rearrangements about 90% or about 30% of the time in an earlier analysis of under 700 of the donors. According to a later analysis, TCR association rates differed among HLA loci, with DRB1 alleles showing the most associated TCRs and HLA-C alleles showing the fewest. Sequencing depth was assumed to be roughly uniform across donors in the presence/absence analyses, though that assumption may not hold. Some IMGT-functional V segments, including TRBV6-2 and TRBV6-3, could not be told apart with the 87-base-pair reads, so those segments were excluded. The classifier was reported to diagnose cytomegalovirus status with high specificity and sensitivity in both the original and validation cohorts. In vitro tests confirmed that a few of the cytomegalovirus-associated TCR beta chains recognize cytomegalovirus antigens. In a later genetic analysis, fewer N-insertions in productive TCRs were reported among donors in an Asian-associated ancestry cluster than the approximately 710-donor mean. The authors suggested that the approach could potentially be extended to other disease states and immunological phenotypes. Most CMV-associated TCR beta chains appeared to be HLA-restricted in a later analysis, and the HLA associations seemed to be driven largely by CMV exposure. Correlated functional status among segregating V segments might reflect linkage disequilibrium, but an unknown experimental factor could not be ruled out. The sequencing pipeline was judged likely to have produced a cluster of highly shared sequence variants as a technical artifact.

Library preparation employed the immunoSEQ multiplex PCR assay. For the multiplex PCR, a mixture combining 60 forward primers for TCR Vbeta segments and 13 reverse primers for TCR Jbeta segments was used. The CDR3 region of rearranged TCR beta genes was amplified from genomic DNA by a multiplex PCR assay. On the Illumina HiSeq System, the amplified TCR beta libraries were sequenced as 87-base-pair reads. The study's own analysis went as follows. A later analysis tallied about 77 million unique TCR beta chains across the roughly 610 repertoires, and about 12 million of those chains were shared by two or more donors. Raw reads were error-corrected and collapsed into unique sequences with a nearest-neighbor algorithm that merged closely related sequences to remove PCR and sequencing errors. CDR3 sequences were aligned to IMGT reference sequences to assign V, D and J gene segments. For a sequence to be retained, at least a six-nucleotide match to both a V gene segment and a J gene segment was required. Rearrangements were called productive when the CDR3 lacked stop codons and stayed in frame with V and J; all others were non-productive. CDR3 was defined according to IMGT convention as the region running from the second conserved V-encoded cysteine to the conserved J-encoded phenylalanine. In an earlier analysis of more than 550 of the donors, sequences lacking an unambiguous match to a single V gene segment were excluded. An earlier analysis of several hundred of the donors called V segments functional above 56.7% productive rearrangements and segregating when the between-donor standard deviation exceeded 5%. A statistical classification framework was built to diagnose cytomegalovirus status from the catalog of TCR beta chain sequences. In a later analysis, TCR nucleotide sequences were compared against IMGT/GENE-DB human TR gene sequences so that V and J genes could be assigned. Using the TCRdist pipeline, a later analysis assigned CDR3 sequences along with most-parsimonious VDJ recombination scenarios. A later analysis defined each TCR beta chain by its CDR3 amino acid sequence plus V-gene family, and excluded reads lacking a unique V-gene family. To address suspected cross-contamination and a sequencing artifact, a later analysis removed roughly 640 highly shared, low-generation-probability nucleotide sequences. A later analysis calculated a clonal expansion index for each public chain from normalized within-repertoire ranks of inferred template counts. In a later analysis, generation probabilities were computed using a VDJ recombination model fitted to out-of-frame rearrangements, and the results were checked against IGoR. In a later analysis, hypergeometric tests were used to score TCR-TCR, TCR-HLA and TCR-CMV co-occurrence, with a repertoire-size bias correction applied to TCR pairs. A later analysis estimated false discovery rates by permuting HLA or CMV assignments 20 times. In a later analysis, co-occurring TCRs were grouped with DBSCAN, and TCRdist sequence similarity was added when clustering was performed within HLA-allele-positive subsets. Co-occurrence clustering excluded repertoires with fewer than 30,000 or more than 120,000 public chains, plus five with anomalous nucleotide sharing. In TCRdb, the immuneACCESS table is reduced to in-frame sequences with V and J assigned. These tables do not hold every clone; where another copy was compared, an unresolved V gene accounts for under half, and the others remain unexplained. The V and J calls and clone size come from that table; D and trimming were worked out from the DNA. The sample table lists 150,000 to 200,000 clones, approximately 81% of them with a count of one. In total, the top ten clones hold under 2% of the sample.

The V end loses 6 bases and the J end loses 7 bases, and a stretch of 18 bases separates them. The CDR3, cysteine through phenylalanine, is 14 amino acids long. The DNA shown is the 42-base CDR3, in frame from base 1. Based on the germline V gene, the CDR1 and CDR2 sequences are KGHSH and LQKENI. The cohort comprised around 700 healthy bone marrow donors. Cohort members were all nominally healthy when sampled, although unrecorded immune exposures were likely present. The donor was CMV seronegative and belonged to the group of around 350 seronegative cohort members. A peripheral blood sample was provided by each donor, and peripheral blood mononuclear cells were used for TCR beta sequencing. Genomic DNA extraction from the blood cell samples was performed with the Qiagen DNeasy Blood Extraction Kit. This clone has a handful of counts. Its antigen is currently not known. No quality values exist for individual bases; no much larger clone is one base distant.

The clonotype was recovered from a man aged 18 to 29 in good health and CMV-seronegative. The specimen sequenced was PBMCs. This sequence uses TRBV18 and TRBJ2-5; the D gene remains uncertain. The DNA reads TGTGCCAGCTCCCCGACGGAAAGCGCGTGGACCCAGTACTTC. Its translation reads: CASSPTESAWTQYF.